A selection of T cell receptor beta chains follows, all from one sample in a study of technical replicates of blood from a few donors. Profiled with immunoSEQ multiplex PCR; TCRdb holds only in-frame clones, not every one. The table includes around 71,000 clones, roughly 92% detected once. The specimen was T cells isolated from PBMCs. These receptor sequences come from a human donor in good health. Both conserved end residues are part of each CDR3. A D gene is named only where the DNA matches it firmly.

cdr3_aa d_call v_call
CSVEGATNYEQYF - TRBV29-1
CSVEGGMRNEQFF - TRBV29-1
CSALRRAGYSGRGKSYNEQFF TRBD2 TRBV29-1
CASRPIWGQPQHF - TRBV23-1
CAWSGSLETEAFF - TRBV30
CASSDRWLDEQFF - TRBV6-4
CASSVAGDSTDTQYF - TRBV9
CASSYRGYEQYF TRBD1 TRBV9
CATEPGGSYEQYF - TRBV2
CASSLRNRVDTQYF - TRBV28
CAWSAPQRSTNTEAFF - TRBV30
CASSPRLAWEQYF TRBD2 TRBV5-6
CASTHSTGGREKLFF TRBD1 TRBV19
CASSVGDRGYQETQYF TRBD1 TRBV4-1
CASSWTDGNEQYF - TRBV11-2
CATSRYPRELQETQYF TRBD2 TRBV15
CASSQSPYEQYF - TRBV27
CASSSSHRDRVPYEQYF - TRBV21-1
CASSLMLGPTETQYF - TRBV5-6
CASSLVGVQETQYF - TRBV5-1
CASRGGTGENYGYTF TRBD1 TRBV28
CASSGGGGNQPQHF - TRBV9
CASSLVGGSNEQYF - TRBV5-1
CASSYYRGNDEQYF TRBD1 TRBV6-6
CATSSSPGARTDTQYF - TRBV15
CATGQGASGNTIYF TRBD1 TRBV10-3
CASSHPGFYEQYF - TRBV7-9
CAISENQNQPQHF - TRBV10-3
CASSLADRGPVYGYTF TRBD1 TRBV6-6